This TCR beta chain derives from a study of vaccination and CD4 T cells after COVID-19. Overall study context: Four females and six males made up the convalescents, two of whom were Hispanic.

Cultured CD4+ T-cell DNA underwent Oncomine TCR Beta short-read sequencing. DNA came from CD4+ T cells after culture. TCRdb analysed the PCR reads with MiXCR anew, one entry per CDR3 protein. The sample lists roughly 16,000 distinct CDR3 sequences, about 40% occurring once. About this clonotype itself: The antigen is unknown.

As to treatment: roughly ten-day PBMC culture with coronavirus spike peptide pools or control peptides (ViraFEST assay). Germline trimming cut 4 bases from V and 3 bases from J; bases unmatched to any gene: 5. This CDR3 contains 15 residues. Per germline, CDR1 LNHDA and CDR2 SQIVND (reference sequence). The rearrangement joins TRBV19 to TRBJ2-7; TRBD2 agrees at 11 bases. This sequence originates from a human donor who had recovered from COVID-19. Sequenced input: CD4+ T cells from blood, cultured in vitro. This chain's CDR3 is CASSTQGLADYEQYF. The CDR3 DNA reads as TGTGCCAGTAGTACGCAGGGACTAGCGGACTACGAGCAGTACTTC.